This T cell receptor (beta chain) was found in a study of early T cells in non-severe SARS-CoV-2 infection. TCRdb analysed the 5' RACE reads with MiXCR anew, one entry per CDR3 protein. The table lists about 28,000 distinct CDR3 sequences, around 5% of them singletons. V was pared by 4 bases and J by 7 bases, with 19 bases between. CDR1 and CDR2 (germline): SGDLS, YYNGEE. This CDR3 has 15 amino acids. The chain recombines TRBV9 with TRBJ2-3; D tentatively reads TRBD1 or TRBD2 (7 bases each). This receptor was identified in an adult who was a healthcare worker with PCR-confirmed SARS-CoV-2 infection or an uninfected control (not recorded which). Sequencing was done on a sample of whole blood. CDR3 region: CASSPPGGGRYTQYF. In DNA, the CDR3 is TGTGCCAGCAGCCCCCCAGGGGGGGGGCGATATACGCAGTATTTT.